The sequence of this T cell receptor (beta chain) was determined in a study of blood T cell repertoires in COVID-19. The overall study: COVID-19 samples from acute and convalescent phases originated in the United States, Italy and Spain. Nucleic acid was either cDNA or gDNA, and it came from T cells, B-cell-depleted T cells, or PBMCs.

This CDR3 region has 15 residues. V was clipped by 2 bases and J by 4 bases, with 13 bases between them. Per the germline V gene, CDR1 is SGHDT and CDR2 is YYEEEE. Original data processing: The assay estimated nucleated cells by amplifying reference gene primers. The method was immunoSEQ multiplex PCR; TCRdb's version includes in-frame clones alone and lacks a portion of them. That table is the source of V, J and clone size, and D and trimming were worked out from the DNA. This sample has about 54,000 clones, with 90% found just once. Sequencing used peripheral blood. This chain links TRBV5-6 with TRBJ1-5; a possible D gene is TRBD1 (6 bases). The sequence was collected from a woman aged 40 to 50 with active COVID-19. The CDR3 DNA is TGTGCCAGCAGCTTTTCGGGACAAATTAATCAGCCCCAGCATTTT. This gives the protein CASSFSGQINQPQHF.